This T cell receptor beta chain was retrieved from a study of blood T cell repertoires in COVID-19. Trimming took 4 bases from V and 6 from J; bases not matched to a gene: 14. Germline loops: CDR1 SGHTS, CDR2 YDEGEE. The CDR3 totals 17 residues. Source study methods: Researchers report that nucleated cell counts were estimated from reference gene primer amplification. Here immunoSEQ multiplex PCR was the method, and the copy in TCRdb shows in-frame clones only, minus some. The V and J calls and clone size come from that table; D and trimming were worked out from the DNA. The profile shows more than 85,000 clones, around 84% of them singletons.

This TCR was recovered from a man aged 45-65 years with active or convalescent COVID-19. The sequencing sample was made of peripheral blood. This rearrangement joins TRBV5-8 to TRBJ2-3; 10 bases agree with TRBD2. Here the CDR3 reads CASSPGTSVLLGDTQYF. As DNA, the CDR3 is TGTGCCAGCAGCCCCGGGACTAGCGTGCTCTTGGGGGATACGCAGTATTTT.